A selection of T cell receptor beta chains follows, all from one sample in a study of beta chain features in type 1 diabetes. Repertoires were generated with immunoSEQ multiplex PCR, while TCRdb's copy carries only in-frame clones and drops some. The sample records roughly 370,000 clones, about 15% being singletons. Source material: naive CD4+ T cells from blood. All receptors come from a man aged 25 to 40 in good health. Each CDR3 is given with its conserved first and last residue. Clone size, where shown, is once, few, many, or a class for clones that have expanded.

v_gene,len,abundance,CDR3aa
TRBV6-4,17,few,CASSERALSVGDNEQFF
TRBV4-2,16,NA,CASSQDVSGRTDTQYF
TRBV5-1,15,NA,CASRSAGARTDTQYF
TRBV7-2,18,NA,CASSSLTSGSAEANVLTF
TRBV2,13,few,CASSEQRQETQYF
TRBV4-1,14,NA,CASSQPLPEDGYTF
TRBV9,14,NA,CASSVAQGGYEQYF
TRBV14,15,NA,CASSQVWGTRNEQFF
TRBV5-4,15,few,CASSLTGVNTYEQYF
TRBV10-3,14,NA,CAISEYLQGTEAFF
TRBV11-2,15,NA,CASSPRGGPQETQYF
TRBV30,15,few,CAWGPGQLYQETQYF
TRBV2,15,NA,CASSEQQTLRETQYF
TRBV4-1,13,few,CASSQLPGETQYF
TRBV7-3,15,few,CASSPGTGGPTEAFF
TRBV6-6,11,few,CASTNSDTQYF
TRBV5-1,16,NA,CASSLASDPLGSEAFF
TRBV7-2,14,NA,CASSLMWGQETQYF
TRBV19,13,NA,CASNQSPTDTQYF
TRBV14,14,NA,CASSLRDRGDIQYF
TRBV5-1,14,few,CASKLAGETDTQYF
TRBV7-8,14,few,CASRPDRAYSPLHF
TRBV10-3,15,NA,CAISESPTGNYGYTF
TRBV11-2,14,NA,CASSPAGGYQPQHF
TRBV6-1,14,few,CASSEYNRNYGYTF
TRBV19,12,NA,CASNNRDYGYTF
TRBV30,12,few,CAWSEPKPEAFF
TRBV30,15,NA,CAWWPGQAPNTEAFF
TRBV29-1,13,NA,CSVEDPRGGGYTF
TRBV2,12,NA,CASSDSTDTQYF
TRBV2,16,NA,CASSVDSFARGETQYF
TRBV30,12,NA,CACTLRVYGYTF
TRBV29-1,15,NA,CSVSYRGLSKNIQYF
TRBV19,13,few,CAASVGSNYGYTF
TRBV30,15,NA,CAWGSQGQNTGELFF
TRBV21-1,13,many,CASRLQTRYEQFF
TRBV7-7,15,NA,CASSPRPGGTDTQYF
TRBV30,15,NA,CATGPGTAVWAVLTF
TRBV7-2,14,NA,CASSLSYGAYEQYF
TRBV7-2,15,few,CASSSRDGLNTEAFF
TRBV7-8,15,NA,CASSLVLGSEYEQFF
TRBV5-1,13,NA,CASSMSGNGELFF
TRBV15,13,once,CATSYDLGTEAFF
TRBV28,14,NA,CASSFPGTSGRSYF
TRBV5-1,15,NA,CASSSSGSQGNEQFF
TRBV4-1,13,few,CASSQGVRDTQYF
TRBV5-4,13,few,CASSPGGTYEQYF